The 18 T cell receptor beta chains listed next were all sequenced from one sample in a study of blood T cell repertoires in COVID-19. Clones were sequenced by immunoSEQ multiplex PCR, and TCRdb holds only the in-frame ones, with some missing. In the table there are about 150,000 clones, about four fifths of which are singletons. Sequenced input: peripheral blood. These receptors all come from a human donor with acute or convalescent COVID-19. The donor label of this sample is uncertain.

This clone was recorded once. This rearrangement joins TRBV9 to TRBJ2-5, with TRBD1 as a possible D gene (7 bases). The CDR3 is 14 amino acids. V was trimmed by 3 bases and J by 4 bases, leaving 13 bases between them. CDR1 and CDR2 (germline): SGDLS, YYNGEE. The CDR3 sequence: CASSDYRGGETQYF. CDR3 in DNA: TGTGCCAGCAGCGACTACAGGGGAGGAGAGACCCAGTACTTC.

The chain employs TRBV7-2 and TRBJ1-6, with 10 bases matching TRBD1. This CDR3 is 15 amino acids long. The junction had 3 bases not matched to a gene; V was cut back by 0 bases and J by 10 bases. Germline V lookup: CDR1 SGHTA, CDR2 FQGNSA. The DNA for the CDR3 is TGTGCCAGCAGCTTAGCCGGGACAGGGGTCTCACCCCTCCACTTT. Translated, it gives CASSLAGTGVSPLHF.

The gene calls are TRBV5-4 and TRBJ1-1, with 9 nucleotides matching TRBD1. This CDR3 comprises 16 residues. Germline V gene sequence: CDR1 SGHNT, CDR2 YYREEE (reference sequence). V shed 2 bases and J 5 bases; nucleotides not matched to a gene: 10. In DNA, the CDR3 is TGTGCCAGCAGCTTAACAGGGGGCTCGAGTAGGACTGAAGCTTTCTTT. It translates to CASSLTGGSSRTEAFF.

J is TRBJ2-2 and V is TRBV9, with D perhaps TRBD2 (7 bases). This CDR3 is 15 amino acids long. Trimming took off 0 bases at V and 5 bases at J, with 11 bases between the two ends. Germline CDR1 SGDLS, CDR2 YYNGEE. CDR3 sequence reads: CASSVGRGRTGELFF. The CDR3 DNA sequence: TGTGCCAGCAGCGTAGGGCGGGGGCGGACCGGGGAGCTGTTTTTT.

In its sample, this clone was seen a few times. Other nucleotide sequences from this sample produce the same CDR3. J is TRBJ1-6 and V is TRBV5-1, with 7 bases identical to TRBD1. In germline, CDR1 is SGHRS, CDR2 YFSETQ. This CDR3 is 14 amino acids long. V trimming: 0 bases; J trimming: 6 bases; junction bases outside the gene matches: 0. DNA of the CDR3: TGCGCCAGCAGCTTGGGACAGGGTAATTCACCCCTCCACTTT. Protein sequence: CASSLGQGNSPLHF.

The chain links TRBV29-1 to TRBJ2-7; 10 nucleotides align to TRBD1. Germline-derived CDR1 and CDR2 are SQVTM and ANQGSEA. The CDR3 loop spans 13 amino acids. The ends lost 7 bases at V and 4 bases at J; junction bases unmatched: 7. The CDR3 reads CSARTGGRYEQYF. The CDR3 region has the DNA TGCAGCGCCCGGACAGGGGGGAGATACGAGCAGTACTTC.

This chain links TRBV30 with TRBJ1-3; 10 positions match TRBD1. CDR3 size: 15 residues. Germline V CDR1 and CDR2: GTSNPN, SVGIG (reference sequence). The junction had 7 bases not matched to a gene; V was cut back by 4 bases and J by 4 bases. CDR3 sequence: CAWTPGQGLGNTIYF. In nucleotides, the CDR3 is TGTGCCTGGACTCCGGGACAGGGGCTCGGAAACACCATATATTTT.

The rearrangement uses TRBV3-1 (or the pseudogene TRBV3-2) and TRBJ1-1, with 9 bases that match TRBD1. This CDR3 has 14 amino acids. Germline lookup yields CDR1 LGHDT and CDR2 YNNKEL (reference sequence). Trimming took 2 bases from V and 10 from J; bases not matched to a gene: 8. The chain's CDR3 is CASSQQTGTGRAFF. The CDR3 DNA reads as TGTGCCAGCAGCCAACAAACCGGGACAGGGAGAGCTTTCTTT.

The V gene is TRBV7-2, the J gene TRBJ2-4; 8 positions agree with TRBD2. This CDR3 comprises 15 residues. V shed 5 bases and J 0 bases; nucleotides not matched to a gene: 3. Germline V gene data show CDR1 as SGHTA and CDR2 as FQGNSA. The CDR3 nucleotides read TGTGCCAGCAGCAAGACTAGCGTAGCCAAAAACATTCAGTACTTC. Translation: CASSKTSVAKNIQYF. Variable domain in full (rest from reference TRBV7-2 and TRBJ2-4): GAGVSQSPSNKVTEKGKDVELRCDPISGHTALYWYRQSLGQGLEFLIYFQGNSAPDKSGLPSDRFSAERTGGSVSTLTIQRTQQEDSAVYLCASSKTSVAKNIQYFGAGTRLSVL.

This rearrangement joins TRBV5-1 to TRBJ2-3; the D gene is possibly TRBD1 (6 bases). There are 15 residues in the CDR3. Germline CDR1 and CDR2: SGHRS and YFSETQ. V was shortened by 0 bases and J by 6 bases, with 14 bases between the two germline ends. In nucleotides, the CDR3 is TGCGCCAGCAGCTTGGTAGGGGGACCTTTGGATACGCAGTATTTT. This codes for CASSLVGGPLDTQYF.

This clone was observed a handful of times. The genes are TRBV6-1 and TRBJ2-7; no clear D. Germline V CDR1 and CDR2: MNHNS, SASEGT. The CDR3 has 14 residues. Trimming stripped 0 bases from V and 0 bases from J, with 6 bases between. The CDR3 DNA sequence: TGTGCCAGCAGTGAAGCGAGATCCTCCTACGAGCAGTACTTC. This sequence encodes CASSEARSSYEQYF.

This sequence joins TRBV12-3 or TRBV12-4 and TRBJ2-5; 7 nucleotides agree with TRBD2. This CDR3 comprises 13 residues. The junction had 8 bases not matched to a gene; V was cut back by 8 bases and J by 5 bases. This chain's CDR3 is CASLPRSGETQYF. CDR3 nucleotides: TGTGCCAGCCTCCCTCGTAGCGGGGAGACCCAGTACTTC.

The chain links TRBV5-5 to TRBJ1-1; 11 nucleotides match TRBD1. In germline, CDR1 is SGHKS, CDR2 YYEKEE (reference sequence). V was pared by 2 bases and J by 5 bases, with 8 bases of the junction left unmatched. The CDR3 loop spans 16 amino acids. CDR3 coding DNA: TGTGCCAGCAGCTTCGGGACAGGGGGGATAGGAACTGAAGCTTTCTTT. Translation: CASSFGTGGIGTEAFF.

The gene calls are TRBV21-1 and TRBJ1-5; TRBD1, the D gene given by the table, was not confirmed from the DNA. TRBV21-1 is termed a pseudogene. The CDR3 runs 18 residues. The CDR3 sequence: CASSREPCFTGGNQPQHF. The CDR3 DNA reads as TGTGCCAGCAGCAGAGAGCCATGCTTTACAGGGGGCAATCAGCCCCAGCATTTT.

This chain joins TRBV29-1 and TRBJ2-5; a weak D match, TRBD1 (6 bases). CDR3 length: 13 residues. Germline CDR1 SQVTM, CDR2 ANQGSEA. The ends were cut back, 6 bases at V and 3 bases at J, with 14 bases in the middle. CDR3 amino acids: CSVRGTTKETQYF. Written as DNA, the CDR3 is TGCAGCGTCAGGGGAACTACGAAAGAGACCCAGTACTTC.

This rearrangement joins TRBV7-2 to TRBJ1-2, with 8 positions matching TRBD1. This CDR3 spans 13 amino acids. Germline assignment: CDR1 SGHTA and CDR2 FQGNSA. With 0 bases clipped from V and 9 bases from J, the junction kept 3 bases outside the gene matches. This chain's CDR3 is CASSLARQGSYTF. The CDR3 nucleotides read TGTGCCAGCAGCTTAGCTAGACAGGGGAGCTACACCTTC.

The V gene is TRBV19, the J gene TRBJ1-1, with D perhaps matching TRBD1 (6 bases). CDR3 length: 13 amino acids. V dropped 2 bases and J dropped 6 bases, with 10 bases sitting between them. The germline CDR1 and CDR2 sequences are LNHDA and SQIVND (reference sequence). The CDR3 bases are TGTGCCAGTAGTATATGGGCAGGGGCTGAAGCTTTCTTT. Amino acids: CASSIWAGAEAFF.

The V call is TRBV4-1, the J call TRBJ2-5; TRBD2 matches 7 bases. The V gene's germline CDR1 is MGHRA and CDR2 YSYEKL. V trimming: 2 bases; J trimming: 5 bases; junction bases outside the gene matches: 5. The CDR3 runs 14 residues. Here the CDR3 reads CASSQRDYGETQYF. CDR3 DNA: TGCGCCAGCAGCCAACGGGACTACGGGGAGACCCAGTACTTC.